These 32 T cell receptor beta chains were sequenced from one sample in a study of OX40 agonist ivuxolimab in advanced cancers. The data were produced by immunoSEQ multiplex PCR, yet TCRdb's version contains in-frame clones alone and is incomplete. The sample holds around 76,000 clones, approximately 93% seen once. Sample: CD4+ or CD8+ T cells sorted from blood, taken in a trial of the OX40 agonist ivuxolimab. The receptors derive from an adult with an advanced solid tumor such as melanoma, head and neck, liver or kidney cancer.

This rearrangement joins TRBV9 to TRBJ2-1, with 10 bases lining up with TRBD2. CDR1 and CDR2 from the germline V gene are SGDLS and YYNGEE. Unmatched junction bases numbered 5, after V lost 4 bases and J lost 4 bases. The CDR3 spans 15 residues. The chain's CDR3 is CASSTGLAEYNEQFF. The CDR3 region has the DNA TGTGCCAGCAGCACCGGACTAGCGGAGTACAATGAGCAGTTCTTC.

The gene calls are TRBV5-6 and TRBJ2-7; D may be TRBD1 or TRBD2 (6 bases each). The germline CDR1 and CDR2 sequences are SGHDT and YYEEEE. The CDR3 runs 15 residues. V dropped 4 bases and J dropped 2 bases, with 16 bases sitting between them. CDR3 bases: TGTGCCAGCAGCCCTCGACAGGAGGGACCCTACGAGCAGTACTTC. This encodes CASSPRQEGPYEQYF.

V and J are TRBV4-3 and TRBJ2-5; D may be TRBD1 (6 bases). CDR3 size: 15 residues. The germline CDR1 and CDR2 sequences are LGHNA and YSLEER. Trimming took 1 base from V and 3 from J, leaving 12 bases between them. The CDR3 DNA sequence: TGCGCCAGCAGCCAAGCCGACAGGTCGAAAGAGACCCAGTACTTC. Translation: CASSQADRSKETQYF.

V gene TRBV29-1 combines with J gene TRBJ2-7; the D gene is possibly TRBD1 (6 bases). Germline CDR1 SQVTM, CDR2 ANQGSEA. CDR3 length equals 12 residues. The V end lost 4 bases, the J end lost 3 bases, and 10 bases lay between the germline ends. The CDR3 DNA follows: TGCAGCGTTGTCAGGGGTAACTACGAGCAGTACTTC. Encoded protein: CSVVRGNYEQYF.

The chain couples TRBV9 to TRBJ1-2; 9 bases are shared with TRBD1. The CDR3 covers 17 residues. V was clipped by 3 bases and J by 4 bases; unmatched bases: 13. CDR1 is SGDLS, CDR2 YYNGEE, per germline. The CDR3 DNA is TGTGCCAGCAGCGCCGACAGGGGGAACCCTCTGGGCTATGGCTACACCTTC. Its protein is CASSADRGNPLGYGYTF.

The genes are TRBV4-3 and TRBJ2-1; D uncertain. Germline-derived CDR1 and CDR2 are LGHNA and YSLEER. This CDR3 has 15 amino acids. Trimming left V 2 bases short and J 8 bases short, with 16 bases between. The CDR3 region is CASSQSRTVGDEQFF. CDR3 sequence (DNA): TGCGCCAGCAGCCAATCCAGGACGGTGGGCGATGAGCAGTTCTTC.

The CDR3 region has the DNA TGTGCCAGCAGTTACCCCGGGACAGGGGTCTACGAGCAGTACTTC. Encoded protein: CASSYPGTGVYEQYF. The V call is TRBV27, the J call TRBJ2-7; TRBD1 aligns across 10 bases. This CDR3 spans 15 amino acids. CDR1 and CDR2 from the germline V gene are MNHEY and SMNVEV (reference sequence). Trimming took 4 bases from V and 3 from J; bases not matched to a gene: 6.

The chain combines TRBV28 with TRBJ2-1; D is ambiguous. V lost 6 bases and J lost 0, with 18 bases in between. The CDR3 contains 17 residues. Per the germline V gene, CDR1 is MDHEN and CDR2 is SYDVKM. CDR3 nucleotides: TGTGCCAGCAGGTCCCCCTGGGTGGTCAGCTCCTACAATGAGCAGTTCTTC. Amino acids: CASRSPWVVSSYNEQFF.

The chain carries TRBV7-6 and TRBJ2-3, with 9 positions matching TRBD2. V trimming: 1 base; J trimming: 6 bases; junction bases outside the gene matches: 8. The CDR3 loop spans 16 amino acids. Looked up from germline, CDR1 is SGHVS and CDR2 is FNYEAQ. CDR3 region: CASSLGLRGGLDTQYF. The CDR3, as DNA: TGTGCCAGCAGCTTAGGGTTGCGGGGGGGCCTCGATACGCAGTATTTT.

In DNA, the CDR3 is TGTGCCAGTAGTCCGGGACAGGGGGTGTACGAGCAGTACTTC. Translation gives CASSPGQGVYEQYF. The chain is built from TRBV19 and TRBJ2-7, with TRBD1 identical over 11 bases. The CDR3 spans 14 residues. The V and J ends lost 5 bases and 4 bases, in that order; junction bases with no gene match: 4. Germline V CDR1 and CDR2: LNHDA, SQIVND (reference sequence).

J is TRBJ1-3 and V is TRBV4-3; D gene unclear. CDR3 length equals 15 residues. Deletions cut 0 bases from V and 1 base from J, with 7 bases between. Germline V gives CDR1 LGHNA, CDR2 YSLEER. CDR3 sequence (DNA): TGCGCCAGCAGCCAAGACGCGGGATCTGGAAACACCATATATTTT. Its translation is CASSQDAGSGNTIYF.

The V gene is TRBV29-1, the J gene TRBJ2-7; 10 positions match TRBD1. The ends lost 7 bases at V and 2 bases at J; junction bases unmatched: 5. The length of the CDR3 is 13 residues. Germline V lookup: CDR1 SQVTM, CDR2 ANQGSEA. This CDR3 is CSAGTGVPYEQYF. The CDR3 nucleotides read TGCAGCGCTGGGACAGGGGTGCCCTACGAGCAGTACTTC.

DNA for the CDR3: TGTGCCAGCAGCTTGGACGGCCCCGGGACAGGGGGCGAGCAGTACTTC. Translating gives CASSLDGPGTGGEQYF. V and J are TRBV11-2 and TRBJ2-7; 11 nucleotides agree with TRBD1. V trimming: 3 bases; J trimming: 6 bases; junction bases outside the gene matches: 10. CDR1 is SGHAT and CDR2 is FQNNGV in the germline V gene. This CDR3 spans 16 amino acids.

The chain's CDR3 is CASSASIGNQETQYF. DNA for the CDR3: TGTGCCAGTAGTGCCAGTATAGGAAACCAAGAGACCCAGTACTTC. The chain joins TRBV19 to TRBJ2-5; D call uncertain. Germline assignment: CDR1 LNHDA and CDR2 SQIVND (reference sequence). This CDR3 contains 15 residues. The V gene lost 5 bases and the J gene lost 0 bases, with 13 bases spanning the gap.

The J gene is TRBJ1-2, the V gene TRBV2, with TRBD1 matching over 7 bases. V gave up 0 bases and J gave up 3 bases; unmatched junction bases: 10. This CDR3 region has 17 residues. Germline V gene lookup returns CDR1 SNHLY and CDR2 FYNNEI. The CDR3 here is CASSEAAWRGRDYGYTF. The CDR3 DNA is TGTGCCAGCAGTGAAGCCGCTTGGAGGGGGCGCGACTATGGCTACACCTTC.

The chain couples TRBV5-4 to TRBJ1-2; D uncertain. Germline V CDR1 and CDR2: SGHNT, YYREEE (reference sequence). Trimming shortened V by 2 bases and J by 4 bases, and 15 bases separated the two germline ends. This CDR3 has 15 residues. In DNA, the CDR3 is TGTGCCAGCAGCTTTTTCCAGTCCAATTTCTATGGCTACACCTTC. It encodes CASSFFQSNFYGYTF.

This chain links TRBV5-6 with TRBJ2-7, with 8 bases aligning to TRBD1. The germline V gene encodes CDR1 SGHDT and CDR2 YYEEEE. The trim removed 2 bases at V and 3 bases at J, leaving 10 bases unmatched. This CDR3 has 16 residues. The CDR3 loop reads CASSFGDRGAFYEQYF. The CDR3 region has the DNA TGTGCCAGCAGCTTCGGAGACAGGGGAGCATTCTACGAGCAGTACTTC.

The rearrangement links TRBV4-3 to TRBJ2-1; TRBD2 might be the D (5 bases). The CDR3 runs 15 residues. The germline V gene has CDR1 LGHNA and CDR2 YSLEER. V was shortened by 1 base and J by 2 bases, with 9 bases between the two germline ends. The CDR3 DNA is TGCGCCAGCAGCCAAGGGACTGATCCCTACAATGAGCAGTTCTTC. The encoded protein is CASSQGTDPYNEQFF.

The chain employs TRBV27 and TRBJ1-1, with D perhaps matching TRBD1 (5 bases). Germline V gene data show CDR1 as MNHEY and CDR2 as SMNVEV (reference sequence). The CDR3 runs to 11 residues. Trimming removed 8 bases from V and 4 bases from J, with 8 bases in between. CDR3: CASAGGTEAFF. In nucleotides, the CDR3 is TGTGCCAGCGCGGGGGGCACTGAAGCTTTCTTT.

The table lists this clone with a count of one. The rearrangement joins TRBV19 to TRBJ1-2; 7 nucleotides line up with TRBD1. The V gene's germline CDR1 is LNHDA and CDR2 SQIVND (reference sequence). J gave up 4 bases and V 3 bases, and 2 bases lay outside the gene matches. This CDR3 has 13 residues. CDR3 protein: CASSMTGFYGYTF. CDR3 DNA: TGTGCCAGTAGTATGACAGGGTTCTATGGCTACACCTTC. Using reference TRBV19 and TRBJ1-2 for the parts outside the CDR3, the full variable domain is DGGITQSPKYLFRKEGQNVTLSCEQNLNHDAMYWYRQDPGQGLRLIYYSQIVNDFQKGDIAEGYSVSREKKESFPLTVTSAQKNPTAFYLCASSMTGFYGYTFGSGTRLTVV.

The chain uses TRBV11-2 and TRBJ2-5; D ambiguous. The better agreement between TRBJ2-7 and the DNA end casts doubt on the J call. The CDR3 spans 15 residues. The germline gives CDR1 SGHAT, CDR2 FQNNGV. CDR3 region: CASSLSGPLHYEQYF. CDR3 DNA sequence: TGTGCCAGCAGCTTAAGTGGCCCACTCCACTACGAGCAGTACTTC.

The V gene is TRBV6-5, the J gene TRBJ1-2, with D perhaps TRBD1 (5 bases). CDR3 length equals 14 residues. The germline V gene encodes CDR1 MNHEY and CDR2 SVGAGI. V shed 6 bases and J shed 0 bases, with 11 bases lying between them. CDR3 amino acids: CASSAGGSNYGYTF. The CDR3 region has the DNA TGTGCCAGCAGCGCCGGGGGGTCTAACTATGGCTACACCTTC.

The CDR3 nucleotides read TGTGCTAGTGGGGAACAGGAGAATCCTTACGAGCAGTACTTC. The encoded protein is CASGEQENPYEQYF. The gene calls are TRBV12-5 and TRBJ2-7, with a weak D call TRBD1 (5 bases). Trimming took off 6 bases at V and 4 bases at J, with 16 bases between the two ends. Germline-derived CDR1 and CDR2 are LGHNT and FRNRAP. The CDR3 has 14 amino acids. Full variable domain (remainder filled in from reference TRBV12-5 and TRBJ2-7): DARVTQTPRHKVTEMGQEVTMRCQPILGHNTVFWYRQTMMQGLELLAYFRNRAPLDDSGMPKDRFSAEMPDATLATLKIQPSEPRDSAVYFCASGEQENPYEQYFGPGTRLTVT.

This clone has only one observation. The J gene is TRBJ2-7, the V gene TRBV4-1; tentatively, D is TRBD2 (6 bases). The CDR3 runs to 16 residues. The V gene lost 1 base and the J gene lost 0 bases, with 13 bases spanning the gap. In germline, CDR1 is MGHRA, CDR2 YSYEKL. The DNA of the CDR3 is TGCGCCAGCAGCCAAGGGTACCGGGGGACCTCCTACGAGCAGTACTTC. This encodes CASSQGYRGTSYEQYF.

CDR3 loop: CATSTPDLNGYTF. The CDR3 coding sequence is TGTGCCACCAGCACTCCAGATTTGAATGGCTACACCTTC. The V gene is TRBV15, the J gene TRBJ1-2; D gene uncertain. This CDR3 is 13 amino acids long. Germline CDR1 and CDR2: LNHNV and YYDKDF (reference sequence). V was trimmed by 4 bases and J by 6 bases, leaving 12 bases between them. Complete variable domain (other parts from reference TRBV15 and TRBJ1-2): DAMVIQNPRYQVTQFGKPVTLSCSQTLNHNVMYWYQQKSSQAPKLLFHYYDKDFNNEADTPDNFQSRRPNTSFCFLDIRSPGLGDTAMYLCATSTPDLNGYTFGSGTRLTVV.

A note on this clone: The DNA is left out, because the CDR3 cannot be placed on it with certainty; the CDR3 is given as TCRdb lists it. The chain is built from TRBV7-6 and TRBJ2-7. The length of the CDR3 is 16 amino acids, counting both ends. Germline V gene lookup returns CDR1 SGHVS and CDR2 FNYEAQ. CDR3: CASSFGAGTASYEQYF.

The chain uses TRBV4-3 and TRBJ2-6; possible D gene TRBD1, 6 bases. Trimming left V 7 bases short and J 0 bases short, with 10 bases between. Germline V gene sequence: CDR1 LGHNA, CDR2 YSLEER. The CDR3 has 15 amino acids. CDR3 coding DNA: TGCGCCAGCACCCCAGGGGACTCTGGGGCCAACGTCCTGACTTTC. It codes for CASTPGDSGANVLTF.

The chain employs TRBV5-5 and TRBJ1-1; no reliable D call. Germline V gene lookup returns CDR1 SGHKS and CDR2 YYEKEE (reference sequence). V was clipped by 1 base and J by 1 base, with 14 bases between them. CDR3 length: 16 amino acids. CDR3 residues: CASSLSFPGENTEAFF. DNA of the CDR3: TGTGCCAGCAGCTTGTCGTTTCCGGGCGAGAACACTGAAGCTTTCTTT.

This chain links TRBV5-6 with TRBJ2-2; D remains ambiguous. Trimming cost V 1 base and J 3 bases, with 4 bases left between them. CDR1 is SGHDT and CDR2 is YYEEEE in the germline V gene. The CDR3 is 13 residues long. CDR3 in amino acids: CASSLSDTGELFF. DNA for the CDR3: TGTGCCAGCAGCTTGTCGGACACCGGGGAGCTGTTTTTT.

The rearrangement joins TRBV7-6 to TRBJ2-7; 8 nucleotides line up with TRBD2. The V gene's germline CDR1 is SGHVS and CDR2 FNYEAQ. Trimming took 1 base from V and 5 from J; bases not matched to a gene: 22. The CDR3 totals 20 residues. The CDR3 nucleotides read TGTGCCAGCAGCTTAGAAGCAGCGGCGGGGGGCGCGGCGGGAGTGGACGAGCAGTACTTC. Its translation is CASSLEAAAGGAAGVDEQYF.

This chain joins TRBV5-1 and TRBJ1-1; tentatively, D is TRBD1 (6 bases). V was cut by 1 base and J by 0 bases, with 13 bases left in between. CDR3 size: 16 residues. Germline CDR1 SGHRS, CDR2 YFSETQ. The CDR3 DNA reads TGCGCCAGCAGCTTGTCGGCAGGGGCTATGAACACTGAAGCTTTCTTT. Residues: CASSLSAGAMNTEAFF. The full variable domain, its missing parts supplied by reference TRBV5-1 and TRBJ1-1, is KAGVTQTPRYLIKTRGQQVTLSCSPISGHRSVSWYQQTPGQGLQFLFEYFSETQRNKGNFPGRFSGRQFSNSRSEMNVSTLELGDSALYLCASSLSAGAMNTEAFFGQGTRLTVV.

Here the CDR3 DNA reads TGTGCCAGCAGCCTCTACGGACTAGCGGGAGTGGGGAGTTCCTACGAGCAGTACTTC. Translation: CASSLYGLAGVGSSYEQYF. The chain joins TRBV7-8 to TRBJ2-7; 13 bases map to TRBD2. The CDR3 runs 19 residues. CDR1 is SGHVS and CDR2 is FQNEAQ in the germline V gene. V was pared by 5 bases and J by 1 base, with 14 bases of the junction left unmatched. Combining the CDR3 with reference TRBV7-8 and TRBJ2-7 gives the whole variable domain GAGVSQSPRYKVAKRGQDVALRCDPISGHVSLFWYQQALGQGPEFLTYFQNEAQLDKSGLPSDRFFAERPEGSVSTLKIQRTQQEDSAVYLCASSLYGLAGVGSSYEQYFGPGTRLTVT.